This TCR beta chain stems from a study of T cell responses to AZD1222 COVID-19 vaccine. General study points: Recipients of AZD1222 seropositive at baseline numbered only 6 or 7. There were vaccine-associated CD4 TCRs across spike, dominant at 160-218 and 743-854.

Of note for this clone: Antigen: not known. The identical CDR3 is also encoded by other nucleotide sequences in the sample.

CDR1 and CDR2 (germline): SGHVS, FQNEAQ. Trimming cost V 0 bases and J 5 bases; bases outside gene matches: 0. The CDR3 totals 15 residues. The assay was immunoSEQ multiplex PCR, and TCRdb's table has in-frame clones only and misses some. The sample consists of over 150,000 clones, 90% of them appearing once. The rearrangement links TRBV7-8 to TRBJ2-2, with TRBD2 matching over 10 bases. The sample was peripheral blood, taken on day 0 of AZD1222 vaccination. This TCR was sampled from an adult in good health. The CDR3 DNA follows: TGTGCCAGCAGCTTAGCTAGCGGGGGGACCGGGGAGCTGTTTTTT. This encodes CASSLASGGTGELFF.